The present T cell receptor (beta chain) was sequenced within a study of T cell responses to AZD1222 COVID-19 vaccine. As to this clone: Its antigen is not known.

The study's findings and limits: White British people made up most donors, females outnumbered males, and clonal diversity was possibly underestimated. In the spike-specific TCR repertoire, nearly half reportedly target unmutated variant regions. Baseline testing showed seropositivity in only 6 or 7 AZD1222 recipients.

The CDR3 totals 13 residues. The germline V gene has CDR1 KGHDR and CDR2 SFDVKD. The germline V and J ends were trimmed by 5 bases and 4 bases, with 10 bases remaining between them. Here immunoSEQ multiplex PCR was the method, and the copy in TCRdb shows in-frame clones only, minus some. The data show roughly 100,000 clones, less than 85% seen once. The clonotype comes from an adult who received the AZD1222 COVID-19 vaccine. The specimen comprised peripheral blood, sampled 28 days after the second AZD1222 dose. This chain uses TRBV24-1 with TRBJ1-2; D is uncertain. Here the CDR3 reads CATSVSSFYGYTF. The CDR3 DNA sequence: TGTGCCACCAGTGTGTCCAGCTTCTATGGCTACACCTTC.